What follows are 8 T cell receptor beta chains derived from one specimen sequenced in a study of cytomegalovirus exposure and HLA in healthy donors. A multiplex PCR was run with 60 Vbeta primers and 13 Jbeta primers. The table came from immunoSEQ multiplex PCR; TCRdb's copy has only in-frame clones and leaves some out. Here the sample table reports roughly 40,000 clones. The specimen sequenced was PBMCs. The receptor source for this set is a man aged 40-50 years in good health and CMV-seropositive.

This chain connects TRBV6-5 to TRBJ2-7; 8 bases fit TRBD1. This CDR3 spans 16 amino acids. V trimming: 4 bases; J trimming: 5 bases; junction bases outside the gene matches: 13. Germline V gene data show CDR1 as MNHEY and CDR2 as SVGAGI. In DNA form, the CDR3 reads TGTGCCAGCAGTTCGGGAGACAGACAGGGGAGGCACGAGCAGTACTTC. Translating it yields CASSSGDRQGRHEQYF.

V usage is TRBV30 and J usage is TRBJ2-5; D perhaps matches TRBD1 (5 bases). The J call may be in error: the DNA end matches TRBJ2-7 better. Germline V CDR1 and CDR2: GTSNPN, SVGIG (reference sequence). CDR3 length: 13 residues. The DNA for the CDR3 is TGTGCCTGGAGACCGCAGGGCGGTTACGAGCAGTACTTC. Translation gives CAWRPQGGYEQYF.

V and J are TRBV12-5 and TRBJ1-1; D ambiguous. CDR1 LGHNT and CDR2 FRNRAP come from the germline V gene. CDR3 length equals 18 residues. V was cut by 3 bases and J by 0 bases, with 20 bases left in between. The CDR3 is CASGFSPSTYGMNTEAFF. In DNA form, the CDR3 reads TGTGCTAGTGGTTTTTCCCCCTCGACATACGGTATGAACACTGAAGCTTTCTTT.

The rearrangement links TRBV11-2 to TRBJ1-3; 7 nucleotides line up with TRBD1. After removal of 5 bases from V and 2 bases from J, the junction contained 6 bases not matched to a gene. Germline V gene sequence: CDR1 SGHAT, CDR2 FQNNGV. The CDR3 contains 15 residues. The CDR3 nucleotides are TGTGCCAGCAGCGAACAGGGGAGCCCTGGAAACACCATATATTTT. Amino acids: CASSEQGSPGNTIYF.

This rearrangement joins TRBV27 to TRBJ1-2; 9 bases align to TRBD1. The germline V gene has CDR1 MNHEY and CDR2 SMNVEV (reference sequence). V was clipped by 4 bases and J by 2 bases; unmatched bases: 2. The CDR3 is made up of 14 amino acids. DNA for the CDR3: TGTGCCAGCAGTTGGGGACAGGGAAACTATGGCTACACCTTC. As protein: CASSWGQGNYGYTF.

The rearrangement links TRBV7-9 to TRBJ2-3, with 14 bases fitting TRBD2. CDR3 size: 18 residues. J gave up 2 bases and V 5 bases, and 9 bases lay outside the gene matches. Germline loops: CDR1 SEHNR, CDR2 FQNEAQ (reference sequence). CDR3: CASSSRGGLAGDTDTQYF. The CDR3 DNA follows: TGTGCCAGCAGCAGCAGGGGGGGACTAGCGGGAGACACAGATACGCAGTATTTT.

The chain is built from TRBV7-3 and TRBJ2-3; no reliable D call. The CDR3 spans 13 residues. Germline-derived CDR1 and CDR2 are SGHTA and FQGTGA. Trimming stripped 9 bases from V and 0 bases from J, with 10 bases between. DNA of the CDR3: TGTGCCAGTCGTGGCCTTAGCACAGATACGCAGTATTTT. This translates into CASRGLSTDTQYF.

The chain combines TRBV29-1 with TRBJ2-1, with D perhaps matching TRBD1 (6 bases). CDR3 size: 12 residues. Trimming shortened V by 7 bases and J by 4 bases, and 11 bases separated the two germline ends. The germline gives CDR1 SQVTM, CDR2 ANQGSEA. CDR3: CSATDSYNEQFF. CDR3 bases: TGCAGCGCCACGGACAGTTACAATGAGCAGTTCTTC.